The T cell receptor beta chain under discussion was sequenced for a study of control samples from healthy donors and cancer patients. This clone was counted a single time. Other DNA sequences in the sample encode the same CDR3. Sequencing used immunoSEQ multiplex PCR; TCRdb keeps in-frame clones, though not all of them. The table includes 150,000 or so clones, about 94% detected once. Trimming at V came to 2 bases and at J to 4 bases, leaving 5 bases not matched to a gene. This CDR3 has 14 amino acids. The V gene's germline CDR1 is SGHRS and CDR2 YFSETQ. The chain has TRBV5-1 and TRBJ1-1; 7 nucleotides align to TRBD1. Sequencing was carried out using blood. The TCR comes from a middle-aged man in good health. In DNA form, the CDR3 reads TGCGCCAGCAGCTTCAGGGGGGTTGGCACTGAAGCTTTCTTT. Amino acids: CASSFRGVGTEAFF. The variable domain in full, with the rest retrieved from reference TRBV5-1 and TRBJ1-1, is KAGVTQTPRYLIKTRGQQVTLSCSPISGHRSVSWYQQTPGQGLQFLFEYFSETQRNKGNFPGRFSGRQFSNSRSEMNVSTLELGDSALYLCASSFRGVGTEAFFGQGTRLTVV.